This T cell receptor beta chain stems from a study of CD8+ T cells in alopecia areata. The treatment here: oral pan-JAK inhibitor, 5-10 mg twice daily. Sequencing templates came from extracted RNA that was reverse transcribed into cDNA. Only in-frame clones appear in the TCRdb table, and some are missing; sequencing was by immunoSEQ multiplex PCR. The sample includes approximately 120,000 clones, over 60% of them seen just once. Germline CDR1 SNHLY, CDR2 FYNNEI. The CDR3 has 12 residues. V was cut by 5 bases and J by 5 bases, with 9 bases left in between. The chain joins TRBV2 to TRBJ1-2, with D maybe TRBD1 (6 bases). The origin of this receptor is a human donor with alopecia areata. Specimen: CD4+ T cells sorted from blood, collected at week 4, from a patient treated with tofacitinib. CDR3 sequence (DNA): TGTGCCAGCAGTTCCCAGGGGTATGGCTACACCTTC. Its translation is CASSSQGYGYTF.